The 19 T cell receptor beta chains below come from one sample, sequenced in a study of blood T cell repertoires in COVID-19. The data were produced by immunoSEQ multiplex PCR, yet TCRdb's version contains in-frame clones alone and is incomplete. The repertoire includes about 33,000 clones, approximately 89% of them detected once, and 7.3% sits in the top ten. Sequencing was performed on peripheral blood. The receptors stem from a human donor in a cohort sampled during active COVID-19.

The chain recombines TRBV12-3 or TRBV12-4 with TRBJ1-1, with 9 positions matching TRBD1. CDR3 length: 13 amino acids. V lost 5 bases, J lost 3 bases, and 1 base stayed unmatched. Here the CDR3 reads CASSRQGDTEAFF. For the CDR3, the DNA is TGTGCCAGCAGTCGACAGGGGGACACTGAAGCTTTCTTT.

This clone was found once. The V gene is TRBV5-1, the J gene TRBJ2-1, with D unresolved. This CDR3 region has 13 residues. Germline V gene data show CDR1 as SGHRS and CDR2 as YFSETQ. The V gene lost 6 bases and the J gene lost 0 bases, with 7 bases spanning the gap. The chain's CDR3 is CASNPSSYNEQFF. The CDR3 DNA reads TGCGCCAGCAACCCTAGCTCCTACAATGAGCAGTTCTTC.

The gene calls are TRBV7-8 and TRBJ2-2; 11 bases agree with TRBD2. The CDR3 spans 18 residues. Per germline, CDR1 SGHVS and CDR2 FQNEAQ. Germline trimming cut 5 bases from V and 0 bases from J; bases unmatched to any gene: 8. CDR3 sequence: CASSLQGLADSNTGELFF. The CDR3 nucleotides are TGTGCCAGCAGCCTTCAGGGACTAGCGGATTCGAACACCGGGGAGCTGTTTTTT.

This CDR3 is CASSLSVAGVETQYF. In DNA, the CDR3 is TGTGCCAGCAGTTTATCCGTGGCAGGGGTTGAGACCCAGTACTTC. The chain joins TRBV27 to TRBJ2-5; maybe TRBD1 (6 bases). This CDR3 region has 15 residues. Germline V gene data show CDR1 as MNHEY and CDR2 as SMNVEV (reference sequence). With 0 bases removed from V and 5 bases from J, the gap between germline ends came to 13 bases.

The chain joins TRBV5-6 to TRBJ2-1; D is uncertain. CDR1 is SGHDT, CDR2 YYEEEE, per germline. Trimming cost V 3 bases and J 11 bases, with 9 bases left between them. The CDR3 spans 11 residues. CDR3 protein: CASSSVTKQFF. The CDR3 DNA sequence: TGTGCCAGCAGCTCAGTAACTAAGCAGTTCTTC.

The V gene is TRBV20-1, the J gene TRBJ1-4, with D unresolved. The length of the CDR3 is 11 residues. Per germline, CDR1 DFQATT and CDR2 SNEGSKA (reference sequence). Trimming removed 3 bases from V and 8 bases from J, with 7 bases in between. CDR3 region: CSASFEEKLFF. CDR3 DNA: TGCAGTGCTAGCTTCGAGGAAAAACTGTTTTTT.

This clone was counted once. V is TRBV7-6 and J is TRBJ1-1; D possibly corresponds to TRBD1 (6 bases). The germline gives CDR1 SGHVS, CDR2 FNYEAQ. The CDR3 is 14 amino acids. V dropped 5 bases and J dropped 1 base, with 11 bases sitting between them. DNA for the CDR3: TGTGCCAGCAGCGTAGGACAGACGAACACTGAAGCTTTCTTT. It codes for CASSVGQTNTEAFF.

This chain links TRBV18 with TRBJ2-5; 8 bases line up with TRBD1. The J segment lost 12 bases and the V segment lost 3 bases, leaving 12 bases of the junction unmatched. The CDR3 covers 14 residues. Germline V gives CDR1 KGHSH, CDR2 LQKENI. The DNA of the CDR3 is TGTGCCAGCTCACCTGGGACAGGACCTCCGGGGGAGTACTTC. It is translated as CASSPGTGPPGEYF.

The rearrangement joins TRBV28 to TRBJ2-1; 7 nucleotides line up with TRBD1. The CDR3 is 17 amino acids. CDR1 and CDR2 (germline): MDHEN, SYDVKM. V was clipped by 6 bases and J by 7 bases; unmatched bases: 18. Here the CDR3 reads CASSYTIYDRVQNEQFF. The CDR3 nucleotides read TGTGCCAGCAGCTACACCATCTATGACAGGGTGCAAAATGAGCAGTTCTTC.

On this clone itself: A read error may produce the germline difference seen at one junction end. The gene calls are TRBV30 and TRBJ1-4; 7 bases line up with TRBD1. Germline V gene lookup returns CDR1 GTSNPN and CDR2 SVGIG (reference sequence). The CDR3 has 11 residues. CDR3 protein: CAWSVSRGQVF. In DNA form, the CDR3 reads TGTGCCTGGAGTGTATCGAGGGGGCAGGTTTTT.

V is TRBV7-9 and J is TRBJ2-5, with D possibly TRBD1 on 5 matching bases. V was pared by 8 bases and J by 2 bases, with 9 bases between. The CDR3 consists of 12 residues. In germline, CDR1 is SEHNR, CDR2 FQNEAQ (reference sequence). Here the CDR3 DNA reads TGTGCCAGCCGAAGGGGACAAGAGACCCAGTACTTC. This encodes CASRRGQETQYF.

This sequence joins TRBV19 and TRBJ2-1; TRBD1 is a possible D gene (5 bases). The V gene's germline CDR1 is LNHDA and CDR2 SQIVND (reference sequence). The V gene lost 7 bases and the J gene lost 0 bases, with 10 bases spanning the gap. The CDR3 has 14 amino acids. CDR3 sequence reads: CASTYGASYNEQFF. The CDR3, as DNA: TGTGCCAGTACTTATGGGGCCTCCTACAATGAGCAGTTCTTC.

This CDR3 is CASSRDRLREQYF. In DNA, the CDR3 is TGTGCCAGCAGTAGGGACAGGCTAAGGGAGCAGTACTTC. V usage is TRBV2 and J usage is TRBJ2-7, with 8 bases matching TRBD1. This CDR3 has 13 amino acids. V gave up 5 bases and J gave up 7 bases; unmatched junction bases: 7. Germline CDR1 SNHLY, CDR2 FYNNEI.

The chain couples TRBV28 to TRBJ2-5; 7 nucleotides align to TRBD2. Germline loops: CDR1 MDHEN, CDR2 SYDVKM. V shed 6 bases and J 5 bases; nucleotides not matched to a gene: 12. The CDR3 loop spans 15 amino acids. CDR3 sequence: CASSQTGTMRETQYF. CDR3 nucleotides: TGTGCCAGCAGCCAAACCGGGACTATGAGGGAGACCCAGTACTTC.

CDR3 nucleotides: TGTGCCAGCGCTGGGGCAGCCGAAGCTTTCTTT. It encodes CASAGAAEAFF. The chain carries TRBV6-5 and TRBJ1-1; possibly TRBD1 for D (5 bases). CDR1 MNHEY and CDR2 SVGAGI come from the germline V gene. CDR3 length: 11 residues. The ends were cut back, 8 bases at V and 8 bases at J, with 12 bases in the middle.

The chain couples TRBV5-6 to TRBJ2-7, with a weak D call TRBD1 (6 bases). Germline loops: CDR1 SGHDT, CDR2 YYEEEE. This CDR3 is built from 12 residues. Trimming pared 4 bases from V and 12 bases from J, leaving 17 bases between. As DNA, the CDR3 is TGTGCCAGCAGCACCAACAGGGCCTCCTCGTACTTC. Protein product: CASSTNRASSYF.

The chain couples TRBV18 to TRBJ2-7; no clear D gene. Germline CDR1 and CDR2: KGHSH and LQKENI. Trimming took off 5 bases at V and 4 bases at J, with 18 bases between the two ends. The CDR3 is made up of 15 amino acids. The CDR3 spells CASSMSRVVGYEQYF. CDR3 DNA sequence: TGTGCCAGCTCAATGTCTCGGGTTGTTGGGTACGAGCAGTACTTC.

This clone occurred once. The chain links TRBV7-6 to TRBJ2-1; 7 bases line up with TRBD2. Germline V gene lookup returns CDR1 SGHVS and CDR2 FNYEAQ. V was pared by 1 base and J by 6 bases, with 6 bases of the junction left unmatched. CDR3 size: 15 residues. The CDR3: CASSLVGGSVNEQFF. The CDR3 DNA reads as TGTGCCAGCAGCTTAGTGGGCGGGAGTGTCAATGAGCAGTTCTTC.

The chain combines TRBV6-4 with TRBJ1-2, with unresolved D. Trimming pared 3 bases from V and 0 bases from J, leaving 11 bases between. The CDR3 consists of 15 residues. Per germline, CDR1 MRHNA and CDR2 SNTAGT. The CDR3 is CASSEFASPNYGYTF. CDR3 coding DNA: TGTGCCAGCAGTGAGTTTGCCAGTCCTAACTATGGCTACACCTTC.